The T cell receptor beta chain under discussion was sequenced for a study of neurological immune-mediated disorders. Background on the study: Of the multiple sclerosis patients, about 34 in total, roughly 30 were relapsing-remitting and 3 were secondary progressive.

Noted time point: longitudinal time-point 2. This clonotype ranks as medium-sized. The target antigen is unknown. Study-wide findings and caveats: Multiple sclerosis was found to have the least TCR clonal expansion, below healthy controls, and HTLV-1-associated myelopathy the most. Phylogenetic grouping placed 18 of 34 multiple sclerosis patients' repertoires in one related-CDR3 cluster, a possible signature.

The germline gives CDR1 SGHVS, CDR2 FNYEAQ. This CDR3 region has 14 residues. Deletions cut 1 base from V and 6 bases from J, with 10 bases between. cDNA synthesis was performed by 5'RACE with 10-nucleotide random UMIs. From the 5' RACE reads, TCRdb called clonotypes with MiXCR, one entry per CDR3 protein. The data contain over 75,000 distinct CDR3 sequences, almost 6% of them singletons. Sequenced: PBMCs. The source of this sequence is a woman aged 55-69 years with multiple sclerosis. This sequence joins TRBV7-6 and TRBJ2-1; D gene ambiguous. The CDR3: CASSLVQKGNEQFF. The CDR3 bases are TGTGCCAGCAGCTTAGTCCAGAAGGGCAATGAGCAGTTCTTC.